This T cell receptor beta chain is drawn from a study of cytomegalovirus exposure and HLA in healthy donors. Amplification used 60 Vbeta primers and 13 Jbeta primers. The table came from immunoSEQ multiplex PCR; TCRdb's copy has only in-frame clones and leaves some out. The sample has 99,000 or so clones; more than 75% are singletons. Trimming took off 6 bases at V and 0 bases at J, with 12 bases between the two ends. Germline V gene lookup returns CDR1 SGHAT and CDR2 FQNNGV. There are 14 residues in the CDR3. This clonotype originated in a woman aged 18-29 years in good health and CMV-seropositive. The sequencing sample was made of PBMCs. This chain links TRBV11-2 with TRBJ2-7, with D perhaps TRBD1 (6 bases). The CDR3 sequence: CASRLGGNSYEQYF. CDR3 sequence (DNA): TGTGCCAGCAGACTAGGGGGTAACTCCTACGAGCAGTACTTC.